The T cell receptor beta chain described here comes from a study of T cell repertoires in cytomegalovirus infection. At the level of the study: HLA-B-restricted CMV epitopes that are well studied, plus recently identified HLA-C-restricted ones, were used by the study. Public TCR beta signatures indicated both CMV infection and matching HLA type. Regarding the study as a whole: HLA-C-restricted CMV clonotypes gave the most frequent clonotype in two of eight donors. Cumulated frequencies of public TCR beta families served to identify carriers of CMV plus the relevant HLA.

For this clonotype: The antigen is not known.

The V end lost 6 bases, the J end lost 2 bases, and 14 bases lay between the germline ends. Germline CDR1 SEHNR, CDR2 FQNEAQ (reference sequence). The CDR3 has 15 residues. TCRdb analysed the reads with MiXCR anew, one entry per CDR3 protein. The sample lists about 830,000 distinct CDR3 sequences, approximately 30% occurring once. The J gene is TRBJ2-1, the V gene TRBV7-9, with D maybe TRBD1 (6 bases). This sequence was found in a human donor in good health (CMV status not recorded). Some clones in this sample may be carry-over from other donors' samples. Sample: cultured CD8+ T cells from PBMCs, taken from culture after CMV antigen stimulation. The CDR3 DNA is TGTGCCAGCAGGGCAGGGGAAAGGGCCTACAATGAGCAGTTCTTC. Translated, it gives CASRAGERAYNEQFF.